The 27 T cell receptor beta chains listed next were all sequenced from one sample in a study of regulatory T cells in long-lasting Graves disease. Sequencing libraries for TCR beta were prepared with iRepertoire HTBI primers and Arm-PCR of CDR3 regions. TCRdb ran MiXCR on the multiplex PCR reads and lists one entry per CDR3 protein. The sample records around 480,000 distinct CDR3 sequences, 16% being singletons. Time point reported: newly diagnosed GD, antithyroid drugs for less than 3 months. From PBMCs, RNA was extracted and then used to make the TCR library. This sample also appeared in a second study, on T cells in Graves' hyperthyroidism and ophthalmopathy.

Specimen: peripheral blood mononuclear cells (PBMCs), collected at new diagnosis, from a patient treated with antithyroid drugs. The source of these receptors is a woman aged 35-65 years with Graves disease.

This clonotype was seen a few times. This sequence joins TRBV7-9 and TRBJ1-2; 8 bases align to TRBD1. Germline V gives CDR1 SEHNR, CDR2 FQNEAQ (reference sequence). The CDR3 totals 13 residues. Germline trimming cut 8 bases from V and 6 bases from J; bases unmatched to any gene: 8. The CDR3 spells CASGQGQADGYTF. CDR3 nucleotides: TGTGCCAGCGGACAGGGACAGGCGGATGGCTACACCTTC. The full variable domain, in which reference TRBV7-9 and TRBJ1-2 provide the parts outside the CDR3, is DTGVSQNPRHKITKRGQNVTFRCDPISEHNRLYWYRQTLGQGPEFLTYFQNEAQLEKSRLLSDRFSAERPKGSFSTLEIQRTEQGDSAMYLCASGQGQADGYTFGSGTRLTVV.

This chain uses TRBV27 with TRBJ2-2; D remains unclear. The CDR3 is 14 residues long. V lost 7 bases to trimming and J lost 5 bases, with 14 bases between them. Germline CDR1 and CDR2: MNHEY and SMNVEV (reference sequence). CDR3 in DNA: TGTGCCAGCACCACAGCCCTCGGAACCGGGGAGCTGTTTTTT. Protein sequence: CASTTALGTGELFF.

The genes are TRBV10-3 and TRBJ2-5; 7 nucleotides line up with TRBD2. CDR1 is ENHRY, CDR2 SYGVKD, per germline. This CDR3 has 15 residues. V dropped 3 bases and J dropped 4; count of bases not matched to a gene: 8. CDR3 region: CAISDRRTGGETQYF. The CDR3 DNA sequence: TGTGCCATCAGTGACAGGCGGACGGGGGGAGAGACCCAGTACTTC.

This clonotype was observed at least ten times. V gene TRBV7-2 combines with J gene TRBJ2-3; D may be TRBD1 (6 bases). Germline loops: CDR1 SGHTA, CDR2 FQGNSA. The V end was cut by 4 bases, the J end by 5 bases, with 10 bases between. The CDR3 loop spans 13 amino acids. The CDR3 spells CASSSFRGDTQYF. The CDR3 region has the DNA TGTGCCAGCAGCTCCTTCAGGGGAGATACGCAGTATTTT.

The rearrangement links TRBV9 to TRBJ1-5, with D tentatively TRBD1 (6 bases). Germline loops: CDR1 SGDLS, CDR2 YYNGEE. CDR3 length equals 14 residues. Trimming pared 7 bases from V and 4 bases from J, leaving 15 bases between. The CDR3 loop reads CASLRRDINQPQHF. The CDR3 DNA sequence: TGTGCCAGCCTGCGACGGGACATTAATCAGCCCCAGCATTTT.

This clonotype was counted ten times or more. Here the CDR3 reads CASTRWGDNEQFF. As DNA, the CDR3 is TGTGCCAGCACTCGGTGGGGGGACAATGAGCAGTTCTTC. The chain couples TRBV12-3 or TRBV12-4 to TRBJ2-1; a weak D match, TRBD2 (6 bases). The CDR3 has 13 residues. V was shortened by 7 bases and J by 5 bases, with 12 bases between the two germline ends.

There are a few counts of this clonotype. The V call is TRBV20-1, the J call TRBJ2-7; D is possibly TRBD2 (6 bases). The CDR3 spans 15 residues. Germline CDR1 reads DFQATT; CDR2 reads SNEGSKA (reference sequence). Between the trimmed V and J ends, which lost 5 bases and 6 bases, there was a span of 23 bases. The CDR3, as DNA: TGCAGTGCTTCTTCCCCCGGGACTCCCCCGGGCGAGCAGTACTTC. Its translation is CSASSPGTPPGEQYF.

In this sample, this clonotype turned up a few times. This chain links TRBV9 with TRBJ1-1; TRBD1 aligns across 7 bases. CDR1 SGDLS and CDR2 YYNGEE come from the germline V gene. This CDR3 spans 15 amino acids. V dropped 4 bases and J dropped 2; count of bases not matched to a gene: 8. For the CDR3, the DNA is TGTGCCAGCAGCACCCCCGGGACAGCAAACACTGAAGCTTTCTTT. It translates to CASSTPGTANTEAFF.

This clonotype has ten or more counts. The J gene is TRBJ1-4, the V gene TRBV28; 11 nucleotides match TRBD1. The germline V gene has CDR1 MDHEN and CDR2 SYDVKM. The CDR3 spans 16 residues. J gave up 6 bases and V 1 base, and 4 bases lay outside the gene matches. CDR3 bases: TGTGCCAGCAGTTTATATAGGACAGGGGGCTATGAAAAACTGTTTTTT. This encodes CASSLYRTGGYEKLFF.

CDR3 protein: CASSSSEATEAFF. CDR3 DNA: TGTGCCAGCAGCTCCTCAGAGGCGACTGAAGCTTTCTTT. The chain has TRBV5-6 and TRBJ1-1, with D unresolved. The CDR3 is made up of 13 amino acids. CDR1 is SGHDT and CDR2 is YYEEEE in the germline V gene. V dropped 3 bases and J dropped 5 bases, with 11 bases sitting between them.

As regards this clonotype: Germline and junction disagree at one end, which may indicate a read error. The CDR3 spells CARSRPGLAGGAYEQYF. The DNA of the CDR3 is TGTGCCCGCAGCCGCCCGGGACTAGCGGGGGGAGCCTACGAGCAGTACTTC. The gene calls are TRBV3-1 and TRBJ2-7; 15 bases line up with TRBD2. The length of the CDR3 is 17 residues. CDR1 and CDR2 (germline): LGHDT, YNNKEL (reference sequence).

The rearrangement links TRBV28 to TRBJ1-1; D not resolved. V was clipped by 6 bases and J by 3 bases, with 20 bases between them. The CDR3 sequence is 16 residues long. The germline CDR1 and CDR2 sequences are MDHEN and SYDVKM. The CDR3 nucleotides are TGTGCCAGCAGCCCCTACTTAGTCCGGTGGGACACTGAAGCTTTCTTT. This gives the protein CASSPYLVRWDTEAFF.

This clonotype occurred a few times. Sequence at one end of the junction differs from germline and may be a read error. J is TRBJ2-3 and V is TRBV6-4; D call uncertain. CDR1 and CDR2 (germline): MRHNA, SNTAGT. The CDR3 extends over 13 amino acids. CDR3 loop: CAGSDSYSDTQYF. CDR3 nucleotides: TGTGCCGGCAGTGATTCCTACTCAGATACGCAGTATTTT.

The DNA for the CDR3 is TGTGCCAGTAGTATAGATCGAGGCAGCCGGTGGGTAGCTTTCTTT. Encoded protein: CASSIDRGSRWVAFF. The gene calls are TRBV19 and TRBJ1-1; D gene unclear. The CDR3 length is 15 residues. From germline, CDR1 is LNHDA and CDR2 SQIVND (reference sequence). V lost 0 bases and J 10 bases, leaving 18 bases between the germline ends.

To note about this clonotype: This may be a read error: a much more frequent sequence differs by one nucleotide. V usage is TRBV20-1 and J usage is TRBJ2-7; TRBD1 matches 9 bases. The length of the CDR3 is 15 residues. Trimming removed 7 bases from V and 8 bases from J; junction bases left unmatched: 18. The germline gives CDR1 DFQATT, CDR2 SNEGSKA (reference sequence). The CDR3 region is CSVTKPSQGARKQYF. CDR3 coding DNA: TGCAGTGTCACTAAGCCTTCACAGGGGGCGCGGAAGCAGTACTTC.

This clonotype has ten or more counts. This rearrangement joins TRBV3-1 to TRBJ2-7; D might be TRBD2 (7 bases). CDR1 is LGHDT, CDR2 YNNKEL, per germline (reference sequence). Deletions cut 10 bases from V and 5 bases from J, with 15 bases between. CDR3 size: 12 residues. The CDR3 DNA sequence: TGTGCCACCCATGGGGGGGGCGACGAGCAGTACTTC. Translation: CATHGGGDEQYF.

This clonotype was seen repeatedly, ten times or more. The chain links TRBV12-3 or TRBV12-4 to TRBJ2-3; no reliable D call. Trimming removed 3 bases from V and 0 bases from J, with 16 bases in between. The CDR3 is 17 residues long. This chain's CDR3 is CASSFAWVMDSTDTQYF. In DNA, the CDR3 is TGTGCCAGCAGTTTCGCCTGGGTTATGGACAGCACAGATACGCAGTATTTT.

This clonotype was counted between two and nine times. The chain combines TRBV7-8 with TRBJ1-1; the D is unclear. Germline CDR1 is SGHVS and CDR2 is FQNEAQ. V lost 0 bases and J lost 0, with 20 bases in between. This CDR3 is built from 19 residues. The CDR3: CASSLATAMGIGMNTEAFF. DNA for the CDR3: TGTGCCAGCAGCTTAGCGACCGCGATGGGGATTGGCATGAACACTGAAGCTTTCTTT.

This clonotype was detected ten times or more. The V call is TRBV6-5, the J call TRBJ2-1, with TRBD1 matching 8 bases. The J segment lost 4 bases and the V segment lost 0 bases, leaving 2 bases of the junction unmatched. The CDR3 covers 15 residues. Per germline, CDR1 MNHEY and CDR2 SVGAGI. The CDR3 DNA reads TGTGCCAGCAGTTACTCGACAGGGGCATACAATGAGCAGTTCTTC. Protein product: CASSYSTGAYNEQFF.

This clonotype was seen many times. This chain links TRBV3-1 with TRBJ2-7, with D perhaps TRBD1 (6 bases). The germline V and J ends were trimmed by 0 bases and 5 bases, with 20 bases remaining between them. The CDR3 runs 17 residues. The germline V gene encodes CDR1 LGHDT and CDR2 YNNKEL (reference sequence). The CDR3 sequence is CASSQDRTVLRGNEQYF. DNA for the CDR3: TGTGCCAGCAGCCAAGATAGGACGGTCCTGAGGGGGAACGAGCAGTACTTC.

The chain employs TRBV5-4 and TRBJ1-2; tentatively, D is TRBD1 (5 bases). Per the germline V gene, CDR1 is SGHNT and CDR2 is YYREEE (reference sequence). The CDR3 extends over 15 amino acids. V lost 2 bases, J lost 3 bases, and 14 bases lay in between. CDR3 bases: TGTGCCAGCAGCTTTCAGGGCAGGGTCTACTATGGCTACACCTTC. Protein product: CASSFQGRVYYGYTF.

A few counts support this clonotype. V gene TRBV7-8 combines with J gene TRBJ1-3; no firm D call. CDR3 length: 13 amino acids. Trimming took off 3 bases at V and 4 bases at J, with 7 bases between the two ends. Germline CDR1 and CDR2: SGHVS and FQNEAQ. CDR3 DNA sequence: TGTGCCAGCAGCTTGTCGTACGGAAACACCATATATTTT. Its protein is CASSLSYGNTIYF.

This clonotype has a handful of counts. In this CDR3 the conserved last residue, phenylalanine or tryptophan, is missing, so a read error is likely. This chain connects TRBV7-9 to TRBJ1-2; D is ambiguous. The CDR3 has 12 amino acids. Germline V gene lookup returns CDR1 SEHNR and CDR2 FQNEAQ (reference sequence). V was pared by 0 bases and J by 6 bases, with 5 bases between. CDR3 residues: CASSLASNGYTL. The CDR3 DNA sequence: TGTGCCAGCAGCTTAGCTAGCAATGGCTACACCCTC.

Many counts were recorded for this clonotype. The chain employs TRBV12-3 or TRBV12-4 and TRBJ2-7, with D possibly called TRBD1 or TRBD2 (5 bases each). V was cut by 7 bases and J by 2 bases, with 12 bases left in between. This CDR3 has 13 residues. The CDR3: CASTMGRPYEQYF. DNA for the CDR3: TGTGCCAGCACCATGGGACGGCCCTACGAGCAGTACTTC.

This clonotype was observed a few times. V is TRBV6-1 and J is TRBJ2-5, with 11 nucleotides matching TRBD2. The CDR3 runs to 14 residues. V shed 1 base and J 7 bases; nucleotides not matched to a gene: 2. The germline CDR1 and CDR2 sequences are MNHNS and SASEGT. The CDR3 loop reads CASSEDSGGGTQYF. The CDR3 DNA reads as TGTGCCAGCAGTGAAGATAGCGGGGGGGGGACCCAGTACTTC.

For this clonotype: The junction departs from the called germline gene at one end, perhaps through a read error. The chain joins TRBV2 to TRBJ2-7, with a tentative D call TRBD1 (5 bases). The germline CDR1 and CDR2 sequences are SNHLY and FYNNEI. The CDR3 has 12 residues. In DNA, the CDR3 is TGTGCCAGCGGGGCAGACTCCTACGGGCAGTACTTC. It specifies CASGADSYGQYF.

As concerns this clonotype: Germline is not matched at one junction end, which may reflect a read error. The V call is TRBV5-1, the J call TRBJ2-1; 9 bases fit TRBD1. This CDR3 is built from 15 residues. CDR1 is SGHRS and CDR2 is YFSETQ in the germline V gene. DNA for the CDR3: TGTGCCAGCAGCTTGGGGACAGGGACGATTAATGAGCAGTTCTTC. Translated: CASSLGTGTINEQFF. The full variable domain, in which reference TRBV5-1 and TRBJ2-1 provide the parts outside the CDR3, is KAGVTQTPRYLIKTRGQQVTLSCSPISGHRSVSWYQQTPGQGLQFLFEYFSETQRNKGNFPGRFSGRQFSNSRSEMNVSTLELGDSALYLCASSLGTGTINEQFFGPGTRLTVL.